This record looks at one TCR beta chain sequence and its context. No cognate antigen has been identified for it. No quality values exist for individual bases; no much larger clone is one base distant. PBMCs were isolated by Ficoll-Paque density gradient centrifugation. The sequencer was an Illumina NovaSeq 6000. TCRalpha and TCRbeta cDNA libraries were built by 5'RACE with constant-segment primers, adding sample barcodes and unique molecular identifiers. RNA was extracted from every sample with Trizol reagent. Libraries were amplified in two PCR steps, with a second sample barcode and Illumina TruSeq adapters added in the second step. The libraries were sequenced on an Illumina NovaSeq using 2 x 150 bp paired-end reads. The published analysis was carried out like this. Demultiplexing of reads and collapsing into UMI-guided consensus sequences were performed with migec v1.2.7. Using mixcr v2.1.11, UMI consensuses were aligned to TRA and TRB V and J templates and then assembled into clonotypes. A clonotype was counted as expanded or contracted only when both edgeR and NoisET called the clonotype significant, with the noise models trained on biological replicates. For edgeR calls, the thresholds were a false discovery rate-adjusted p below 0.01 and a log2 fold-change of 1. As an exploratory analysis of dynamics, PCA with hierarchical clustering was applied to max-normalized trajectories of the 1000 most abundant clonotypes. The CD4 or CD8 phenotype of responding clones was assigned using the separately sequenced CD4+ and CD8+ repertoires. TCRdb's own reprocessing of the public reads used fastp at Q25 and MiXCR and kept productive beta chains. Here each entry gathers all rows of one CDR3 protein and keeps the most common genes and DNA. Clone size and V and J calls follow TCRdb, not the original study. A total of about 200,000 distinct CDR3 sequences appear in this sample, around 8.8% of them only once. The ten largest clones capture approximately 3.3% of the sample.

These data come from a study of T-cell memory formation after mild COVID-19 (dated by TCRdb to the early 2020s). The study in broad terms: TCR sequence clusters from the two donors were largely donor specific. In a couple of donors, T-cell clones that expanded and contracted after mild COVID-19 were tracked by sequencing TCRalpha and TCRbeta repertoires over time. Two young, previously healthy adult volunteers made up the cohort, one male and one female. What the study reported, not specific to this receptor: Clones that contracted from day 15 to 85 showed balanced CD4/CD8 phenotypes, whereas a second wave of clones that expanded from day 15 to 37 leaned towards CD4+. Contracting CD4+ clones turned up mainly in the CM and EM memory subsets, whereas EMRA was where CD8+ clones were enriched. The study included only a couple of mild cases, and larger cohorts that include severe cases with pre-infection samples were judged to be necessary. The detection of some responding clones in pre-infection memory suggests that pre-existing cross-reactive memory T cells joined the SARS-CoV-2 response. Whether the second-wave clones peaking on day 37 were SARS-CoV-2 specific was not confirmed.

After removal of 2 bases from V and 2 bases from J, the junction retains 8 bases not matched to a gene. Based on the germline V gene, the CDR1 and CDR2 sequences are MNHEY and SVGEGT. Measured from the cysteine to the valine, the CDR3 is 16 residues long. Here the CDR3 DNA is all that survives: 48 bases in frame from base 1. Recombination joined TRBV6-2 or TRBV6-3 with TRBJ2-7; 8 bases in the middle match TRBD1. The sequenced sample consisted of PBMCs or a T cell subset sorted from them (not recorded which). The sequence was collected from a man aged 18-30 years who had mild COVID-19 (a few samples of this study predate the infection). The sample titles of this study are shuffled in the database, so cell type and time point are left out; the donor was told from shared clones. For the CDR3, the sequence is CASSYPGGSGTYEQYV. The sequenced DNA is TGTGCCAGCAGTTACCCAGGGGGCTCCGGAACCTACGAGCAGTACGTC.